The 9 T cell receptor beta chains reported below all come from one sample, sequenced in a study of shared clonotypes between healthy human individuals. The data were produced by immunoSEQ multiplex PCR, yet TCRdb's version contains in-frame clones alone and is incomplete. The data show approximately 2.5 million clones, around 90% seen once. Specimen: naive CD4+ T cells sorted from blood. Subset indicated: CD45RA+ positively selected. These receptors came from a man younger than 35 in good health.

The chain links TRBV5-4 to TRBJ1-6; 10 nucleotides agree with TRBD1. V lost 4 bases and J lost 7; bases outside the gene matches: 5. CDR1 SGHNT and CDR2 YYREEE come from the germline V gene (reference sequence). This CDR3 is built from 15 residues. The CDR3 loop is CASSQQGQGNSPLHF. As DNA, the CDR3 is TGTGCCAGCAGCCAACAGGGACAGGGGAATTCACCCCTCCACTTT. Filled out from reference TRBV5-4 and TRBJ1-6, the complete variable domain reads ETGVTQSPTHLIKTRGQQVTLRCSSQSGHNTVSWYQQALGQGPQFIFQYYREEENGRGNFPPRFSGLQFPNYSSELNVNALELDDSALYLCASSQQGQGNSPLHFGNGTRLTVT.

The chain employs TRBV10-1 and TRBJ2-7, with 9 bases aligning to TRBD2. The CDR3 totals 15 residues. Germline V gene data show CDR1 as WNHNN and CDR2 as SYGVQD (reference sequence). Germline trimming cut 6 bases from V and 6 bases from J; bases unmatched to any gene: 12. The CDR3 sequence is CASSRAGGSMGEQYF. The CDR3 region has the DNA TGCGCCAGCAGCAGAGCGGGAGGCTCCATGGGCGAGCAGTACTTC.

This clone was found a few times. In the same sample, other DNA sequences code for this CDR3. The chain carries TRBV7-9 and TRBJ1-1; D unclear. Per germline, CDR1 SEHNR and CDR2 FQNEAQ (reference sequence). V was cut by 1 base and J by 6 bases, with 6 bases left in between. The CDR3 runs 12 residues. The CDR3 DNA reads as TGTGCCAGCAGCTTAGAACTCGCTGAAGCTTTCTTT. Translated: CASSLELAEAFF.

The rearrangement links TRBV10-3 to TRBJ2-1; a possible D gene is TRBD2 (5 bases). The CDR3 is made up of 14 amino acids. The germline CDR1 and CDR2 sequences are ENHRY and SYGVKD. Trimming pared 4 bases from V and 6 bases from J, leaving 13 bases between. The CDR3 DNA follows: TGTGCCATCAGTGCTACTAGTTTAGGCAATGAGCAGTTCTTC. It translates to CAISATSLGNEQFF.

The chain uses TRBV5-6 and TRBJ2-1; D may match TRBD1 or TRBD2 (5 bases each). The CDR3 runs to 17 residues. The V end lost 3 bases, the J end lost 2 bases, and 18 bases lay between the germline ends. CDR1 is SGHDT and CDR2 is YYEEEE in the germline V gene. The DNA of the CDR3 is TGTGCCAGCAGCTCGGGTCCCGGGACGGCTACCTACAATGAGCAGTTCTTC. Translating it yields CASSSGPGTATYNEQFF. The full variable domain, with the rest looked up from reference TRBV5-6 and TRBJ2-1, is DAGVTQSPTHLIKTRGQQVTLRCSPKSGHDTVSWYQQALGQGPQFIFQYYEEEERQRGNFPDRFSGHQFPNYSSELNVNALLLGDSALYLCASSSGPGTATYNEQFFGPGTRLTVL.

The chain couples TRBV2 to TRBJ1-2, with D possibly TRBD1 on 5 matching bases. V was pared by 5 bases and J by 7 bases, with 23 bases between. Germline V gives CDR1 SNHLY, CDR2 FYNNEI. The CDR3 extends over 16 amino acids. For the CDR3, the DNA is TGTGCCAGCAGTTGGTCCGCAGGGAATCTACAGCGTGGCTACACCTTC. It specifies CASSWSAGNLQRGYTF.

CDR3 residues: CATATDLTVQYF. The CDR3 region has the DNA TGTGCCACCGCGACAGACCTCACGGTGCAGTACTTC. The genes are TRBV10-3 and TRBJ2-5; tentative D call: TRBD1 (5 bases). This CDR3 has 12 amino acids. The germline gives CDR1 ENHRY, CDR2 SYGVKD. The germline V and J ends were trimmed by 10 bases and 11 bases, with 20 bases remaining between them.

The V gene is TRBV6-5, the J gene TRBJ2-3, with a possible D match to TRBD1 (6 bases). This CDR3 spans 13 amino acids. In germline, CDR1 is MNHEY, CDR2 SVGAGI. Trimming pared 6 bases from V and 5 bases from J, leaving 12 bases between. The CDR3 loop is CASRRHREDTQYF. In DNA form, the CDR3 reads TGTGCCAGCAGGCGCCACAGGGAAGATACGCAGTATTTT.

The V and J genes are TRBV4-1 and TRBJ2-7; perhaps TRBD1 as D (6 bases). The germline gives CDR1 MGHRA, CDR2 YSYEKL. The CDR3 is 17 amino acids. V dropped 1 base and J dropped 3 bases, with 19 bases sitting between them. The chain's CDR3 is CASSQVVGTGTYYEQYF. The CDR3 DNA is TGCGCCAGCAGCCAAGTGGTCGGTACCGGGACATACTACGAGCAGTACTTC.